This T cell receptor (beta chain) was profiled in a study of cytomegalovirus exposure and HLA in healthy donors. Across the whole study: It was reported in a later analysis that the same platform had been used for the 90 to 150 validation repertoires as for the roughly 710 first-cohort repertoires. Notes on the study in general: Using the classifier, cytomegalovirus status was reportedly diagnosed with high specificity and sensitivity. The study recorded about 160 TCR beta chains that were cytomegalovirus-associated. Across donors, most TCRs were seen rarely, yet some public ones were widespread.

The data were produced by immunoSEQ multiplex PCR, yet TCRdb's version contains in-frame clones alone and is incomplete. The sample lists 200,000 or so clones, around 87% occurring once. Comment on this clone: Its antigen is undetermined.

This CDR3 has 12 residues. V was pared by 11 bases and J by 5 bases, with 8 bases of the junction left unmatched. The germline gives CDR1 MNHNS, CDR2 SASEGT. This chain joins TRBV6-1 and TRBJ1-1; TRBD1 agrees at 7 bases. This TCR derives from a woman aged 18 to 35 in good health and CMV-seropositive. The sequenced sample consisted of PBMCs. CDR3 bases: TGTGCCGGCCAGGGGGGATGGACTGAAGCTTTCTTT. It encodes CAGQGGWTEAFF.